This entry concerns a single TCR beta chain. TCRdb's table, derived via immunoSEQ multiplex PCR, lists solely in-frame clones and lacks some. The sample has tens of thousands of clones, about four fifths seen once. This specimen comes from a study of radiotherapy plus CTLA-4 blockade in lung cancer. Lung cancer patients with chemo-refractory metastatic non-small-cell disease were given focal radiation plus CTLA-4 blockade with ipilimumab. The CDR3 runs to 15 residues. Germline CDR1 and CDR2: SQVTM and ANQGSEA. The J segment lost 0 bases and the V segment lost 3 bases, leaving 5 bases of the junction unmatched.

This chain connects TRBV29-1 to TRBJ2-1, with TRBD1 matching over 7 bases. The source material was peripheral blood, sampled from a patient treated with radiotherapy plus ipilimumab. This clonotype originated in a human donor with non-small cell lung cancer who had stable disease on radiotherapy plus ipilimumab. The CDR3 sequence is CSVDGTASSYNEQFF. The DNA of the CDR3 is TGCAGCGTTGACGGGACAGCGAGCTCCTACAATGAGCAGTTCTTC.